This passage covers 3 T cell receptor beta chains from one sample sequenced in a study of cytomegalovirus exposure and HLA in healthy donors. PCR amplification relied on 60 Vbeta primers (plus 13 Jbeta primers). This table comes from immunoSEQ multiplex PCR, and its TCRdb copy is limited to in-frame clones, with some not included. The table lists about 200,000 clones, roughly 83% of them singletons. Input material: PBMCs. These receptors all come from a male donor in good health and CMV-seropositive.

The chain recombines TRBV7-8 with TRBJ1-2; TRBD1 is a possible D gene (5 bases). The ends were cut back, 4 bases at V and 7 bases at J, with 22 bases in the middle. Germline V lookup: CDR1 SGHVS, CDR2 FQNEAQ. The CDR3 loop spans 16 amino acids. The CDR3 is CASSSSQQGFLAGYTF. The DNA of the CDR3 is TGTGCCAGCAGCTCCTCCCAGCAGGGATTTCTGGCTGGCTACACCTTC.

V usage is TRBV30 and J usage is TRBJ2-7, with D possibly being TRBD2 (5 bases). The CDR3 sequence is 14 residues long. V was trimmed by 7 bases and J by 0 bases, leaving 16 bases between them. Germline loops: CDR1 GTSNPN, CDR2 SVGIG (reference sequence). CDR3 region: CAFSVGGSSYEQYF. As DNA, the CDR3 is TGTGCCTTTAGCGTAGGTGGGTCCTCCTACGAGCAGTACTTC.

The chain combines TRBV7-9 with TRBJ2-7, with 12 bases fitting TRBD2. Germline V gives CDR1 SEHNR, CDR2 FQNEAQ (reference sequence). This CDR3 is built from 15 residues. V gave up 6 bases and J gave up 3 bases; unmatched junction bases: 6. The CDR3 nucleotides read TGTGCCAGCAGTTGGACTAGCGGGGACCGCTACGAGCAGTACTTC. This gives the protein CASSWTSGDRYEQYF.